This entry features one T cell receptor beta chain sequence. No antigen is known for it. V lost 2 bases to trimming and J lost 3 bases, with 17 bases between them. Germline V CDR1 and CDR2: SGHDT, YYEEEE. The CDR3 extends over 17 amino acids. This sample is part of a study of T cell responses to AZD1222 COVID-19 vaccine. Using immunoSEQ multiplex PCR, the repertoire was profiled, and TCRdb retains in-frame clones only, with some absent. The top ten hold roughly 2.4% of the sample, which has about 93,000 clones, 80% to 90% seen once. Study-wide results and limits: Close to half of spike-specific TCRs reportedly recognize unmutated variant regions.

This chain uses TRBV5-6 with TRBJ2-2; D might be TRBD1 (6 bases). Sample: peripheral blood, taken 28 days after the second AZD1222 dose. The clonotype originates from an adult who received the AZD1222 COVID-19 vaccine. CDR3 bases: TGTGCCAGCAGCTTTCTAGAGGGGGTAGTTGACACCGGGGAGCTGTTTTTT. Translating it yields CASSFLEGVVDTGELFF.